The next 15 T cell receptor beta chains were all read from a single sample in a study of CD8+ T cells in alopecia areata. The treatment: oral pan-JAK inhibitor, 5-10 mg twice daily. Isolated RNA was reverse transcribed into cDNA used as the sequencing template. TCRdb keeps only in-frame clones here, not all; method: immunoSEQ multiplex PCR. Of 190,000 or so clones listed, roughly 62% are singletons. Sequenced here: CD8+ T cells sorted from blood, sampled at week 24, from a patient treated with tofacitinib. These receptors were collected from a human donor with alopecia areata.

Written as DNA, the CDR3 is TGTGCCAGCAGCCGCCGGACAGTAAGCACAGATACGCAGTATTTT. Its translation: CASSRRTVSTDTQYF. V gene TRBV7-9 combines with J gene TRBJ2-3; maybe TRBD1 (6 bases). Germline lookup yields CDR1 SEHNR and CDR2 FQNEAQ (reference sequence). Trimming took off 5 bases at V and 0 bases at J, with 12 bases between the two ends. The CDR3 totals 15 residues.

CDR3 nucleotides: TGTGCCAGCAGCACTAGCGGGGTTAATGAGCAGTTCTTC. It codes for CASSTSGVNEQFF. The chain uses TRBV11-1 and TRBJ2-1, with TRBD2 matching over 10 bases. Germline lookup yields CDR1 SGHAT and CDR2 FQDESV (reference sequence). Trimming took 5 bases from V and 7 from J; bases not matched to a gene: 2. The CDR3 has 13 amino acids.

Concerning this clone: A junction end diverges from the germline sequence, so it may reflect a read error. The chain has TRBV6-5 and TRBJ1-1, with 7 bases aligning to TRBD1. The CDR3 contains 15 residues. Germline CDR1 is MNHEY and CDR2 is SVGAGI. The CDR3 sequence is CASSDSSSGGTEAFF. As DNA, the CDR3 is TGTGCCAGCAGTGACTCAAGTTCAGGGGGCACTGAAGCTTTCTTT.

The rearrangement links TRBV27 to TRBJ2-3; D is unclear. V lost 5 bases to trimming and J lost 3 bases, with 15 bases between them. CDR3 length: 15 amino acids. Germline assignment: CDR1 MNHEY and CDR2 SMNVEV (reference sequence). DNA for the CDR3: TGTGCCAGCAGTCCCCAAAGGGCTTATACAGATACGCAGTATTTT. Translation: CASSPQRAYTDTQYF.

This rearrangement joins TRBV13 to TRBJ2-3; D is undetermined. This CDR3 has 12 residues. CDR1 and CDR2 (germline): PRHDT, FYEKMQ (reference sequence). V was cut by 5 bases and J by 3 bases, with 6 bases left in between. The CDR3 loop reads CASSRLTDTQYF. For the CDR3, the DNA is TGTGCCAGCAGCCGTCTAACAGATACGCAGTATTTT.

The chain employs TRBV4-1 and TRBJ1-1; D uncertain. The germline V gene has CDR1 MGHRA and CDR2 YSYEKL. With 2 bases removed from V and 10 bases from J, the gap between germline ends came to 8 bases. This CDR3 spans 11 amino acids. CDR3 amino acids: CASSQTSRAFF. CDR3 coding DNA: TGCGCCAGCAGCCAAACGAGTAGAGCTTTCTTT.

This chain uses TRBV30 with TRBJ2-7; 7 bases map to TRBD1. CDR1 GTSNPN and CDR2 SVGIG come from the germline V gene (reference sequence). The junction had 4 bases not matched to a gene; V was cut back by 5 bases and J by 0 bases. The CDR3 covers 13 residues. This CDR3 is CAWSTGNSYEQYF. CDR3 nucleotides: TGTGCCTGGTCGACAGGGAACTCCTACGAGCAGTACTTC.

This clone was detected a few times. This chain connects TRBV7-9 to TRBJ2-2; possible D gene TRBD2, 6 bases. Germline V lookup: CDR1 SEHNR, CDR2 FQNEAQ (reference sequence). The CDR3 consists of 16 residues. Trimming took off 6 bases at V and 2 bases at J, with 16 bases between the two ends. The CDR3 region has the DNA TGTGCCAGCAGTTCTAACTGGGGGGACAACACCGGGGAGCTGTTTTTT. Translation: CASSSNWGDNTGELFF.

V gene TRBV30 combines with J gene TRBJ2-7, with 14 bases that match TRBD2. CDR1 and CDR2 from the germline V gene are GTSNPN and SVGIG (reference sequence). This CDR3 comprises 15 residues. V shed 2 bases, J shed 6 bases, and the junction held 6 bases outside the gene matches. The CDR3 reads CAWSTGTSGGGEQYF. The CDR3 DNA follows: TGTGCCTGGAGTACCGGGACTAGCGGGGGCGGCGAGCAGTACTTC.

This CDR3 reads CATSRDSFYEQYF. For the CDR3, the DNA is TGTGCCACCAGCAGAGATTCTTTCTACGAGCAGTACTTC. V gene TRBV15 combines with J gene TRBJ2-7; D uncertain. Trimming took off 0 bases at V and 3 bases at J, with 6 bases between the two ends. From germline, CDR1 is LNHNV and CDR2 YYDKDF (reference sequence). The CDR3 totals 13 residues.

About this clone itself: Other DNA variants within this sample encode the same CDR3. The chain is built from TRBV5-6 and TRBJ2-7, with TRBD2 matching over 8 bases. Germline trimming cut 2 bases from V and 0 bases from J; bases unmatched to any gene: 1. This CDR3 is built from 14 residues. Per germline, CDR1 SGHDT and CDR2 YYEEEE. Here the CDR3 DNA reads TGTGCCAGCAGCTTCGGGACTAGCTCCTACGAGCAGTACTTC. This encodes CASSFGTSSYEQYF. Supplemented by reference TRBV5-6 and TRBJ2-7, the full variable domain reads DAGVTQSPTHLIKTRGQQVTLRCSPKSGHDTVSWYQQALGQGPQFIFQYYEEEERQRGNFPDRFSGHQFPNYSSELNVNALLLGDSALYLCASSFGTSSYEQYFGPGTRLTVT.

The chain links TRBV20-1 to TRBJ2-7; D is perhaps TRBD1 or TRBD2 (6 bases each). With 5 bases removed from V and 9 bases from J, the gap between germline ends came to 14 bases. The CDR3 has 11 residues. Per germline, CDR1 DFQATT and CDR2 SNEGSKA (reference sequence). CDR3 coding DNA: TGCAGTGCTTGGACACAGGGAGGGCAGTACTTC. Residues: CSAWTQGGQYF.

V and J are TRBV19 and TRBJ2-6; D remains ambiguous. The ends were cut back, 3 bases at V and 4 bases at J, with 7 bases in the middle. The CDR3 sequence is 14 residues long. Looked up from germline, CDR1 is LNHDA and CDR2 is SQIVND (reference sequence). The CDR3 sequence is CASSIFGGANVLTF. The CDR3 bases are TGTGCCAGTAGTATTTTTGGGGGGGCCAACGTCCTGACTTTC.

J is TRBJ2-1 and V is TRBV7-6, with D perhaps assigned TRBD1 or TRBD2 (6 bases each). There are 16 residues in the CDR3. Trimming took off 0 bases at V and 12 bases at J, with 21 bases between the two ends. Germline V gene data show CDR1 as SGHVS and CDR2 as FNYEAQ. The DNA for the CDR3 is TGTGCCAGCAGCTTAGCGGCGGGACATCGGGAATCAGGGCAGTTCTTC. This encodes CASSLAAGHRESGQFF.

The CDR3 DNA reads TGTGCCTGGAGCCCCACCCTGAACACTGAAGCTTTCTTT. This translates into CAWSPTLNTEAFF. The chain recombines TRBV30 with TRBJ1-1; D is uncertain. V dropped 3 bases and J dropped 0 bases, with 8 bases sitting between them. The CDR3 covers 13 residues. Germline V gene sequence: CDR1 GTSNPN, CDR2 SVGIG (reference sequence).